A selection of T cell receptor beta chains follows, all from one sample in a study of blood T cell repertoires in COVID-19. The table came from immunoSEQ multiplex PCR; TCRdb's copy has only in-frame clones and leaves some out. The sample contains 310,000 or so clones, 70% to 90% of which appear only once. Sequencing input: PBMCs or T cells enriched from blood (not recorded which). Receptors originate from a woman between 25 and 40 years old who had recovered from COVID-19. Both conserved end residues are part of each CDR3. The D gene is left open where the match is weak.

D: -; V: TRBV5-1; J: TRBJ1-3; DNA: TGCGCCAGCAGCTTGGCCCGGCAGGATCTCTCTGGAAACACCATATATTTT; CDR3: CASSLARQDLSGNTIYF
D: -; V: TRBV7-3; J: TRBJ2-3; DNA: TGTGCCAGCAGCAGAGGAACAGGGAGGGGCACAGATACGCAGTATTTT; CDR3: CASSRGTGRGTDTQYF
D: -; V: TRBV5-5; J: TRBJ1-1; DNA: TGTGCCAGCAGCTTGGGGGGCCGGACTGAAGCTTTCTTT; CDR3: CASSLGGRTEAFF
D: TRBD1; V: TRBV4-1; J: TRBJ1-2; DNA: TGCGCCAGCAGCCAGCCGACGACAGGGAACTATGGCTACACCTTC; CDR3: CASSQPTTGNYGYTF
D: TRBD1; V: TRBV20-1; J: TRBJ2-3; DNA: TGCAGTGCTAGTGGCCCGGGACAGCAAGGAAGCACAGATACGCAGTATTTT; CDR3: CSASGPGQQGSTDTQYF
D: -; V: TRBV7-9; J: TRBJ1-3; DNA: TGTGCCAGCAGCTACACAGGGCCTGGAAACACCATATATTTT; CDR3: CASSYTGPGNTIYF
D: TRBD1; V: TRBV4-2; J: TRBJ2-1; DNA: TGTGCCAGCAGCCAAGAGGACAGGTGGCATGAGCAGTTCTTC; CDR3: CASSQEDRWHEQFF
D: -; V: TRBV30; J: TRBJ1-1; DNA: TGTGCCTGGAGTATAACCCCGGGACACAGAATGAACACTGAAGCTTTCTTT; CDR3: CAWSITPGHRMNTEAFF
D: -; V: TRBV27; J: TRBJ2-2; DNA: TGTGCCAGCCAACCGGGGTCGGGCACCGGGGAGCTGTTTTTT; CDR3: CASQPGSGTGELFF
D: TRBD1; V: TRBV29-1; J: TRBJ1-1; DNA: TGCAGCCCCAACCCGGGACAGGGGGAGGTTGAAGCTTTCTTT; CDR3: CSPNPGQGEVEAFF
D: -; V: TRBV19; J: TRBJ1-5; DNA: TGTGCCAGTAGTGTACTTCATCAGGGTCAGCCCCAGCATTTT; CDR3: CASSVLHQGQPQHF